The 7 T cell receptor beta chains given below trace back to one sample, sequenced in a study of blood T cell repertoires in COVID-19. The table came from immunoSEQ multiplex PCR; TCRdb's copy has only in-frame clones and leaves some out. The sample records hundreds of thousands of clones, roughly four fifths being singletons. The sequenced sample consisted of peripheral blood. All receptors derive from a man older than 75 with acute or convalescent COVID-19.

This clone was counted once. The CDR3 region is CASTPSGGYRRELFF. DNA for the CDR3: TGTGCCAGTACCCCTAGCGGGGGGTATCGCCGGGAGCTGTTTTTT. The chain has TRBV19 and TRBJ2-2, with 11 bases fitting TRBD2. This CDR3 is built from 15 residues. Germline CDR1 is LNHDA and CDR2 is SQIVND (reference sequence). The V gene end was trimmed by 7 bases and the J gene end by 9 bases; junction bases not matched to a gene: 10.

The sample holds a few counts of this clone. This chain links TRBV5-5 with TRBJ1-4; weak D call: TRBD1 (5 bases). Germline CDR1 reads SGHKS; CDR2 reads YYEKEE (reference sequence). This CDR3 comprises 13 residues. The ends were cut back, 4 bases at V and 8 bases at J, with 12 bases in the middle. The CDR3 region has the DNA TGTGCCAGCAGCCTCCGACCAGGGGAAAAACTGTTTTTT. Amino acid sequence: CASSLRPGEKLFF. Complete variable domain (other parts from reference TRBV5-5 and TRBJ1-4): DAGVTQSPTHLIKTRGQQVTLRCSPISGHKSVSWYQQVLGQGPQFIFQYYEKEERGRGNFPDRFSARQFPNYSSELNVNALLLGDSALYLCASSLRPGEKLFFGSGTQLSVL.

There are a few counts of this clone. The gene calls are TRBV7-2 and TRBJ2-2; 8 nucleotides match TRBD1. J was trimmed by 0 bases and V by 4 bases; bases with no gene match: 1. Germline V gene lookup returns CDR1 SGHTA and CDR2 FQGNSA. CDR3 length: 15 residues. The CDR3 loop is CASSSGQANTGELFF. The DNA for the CDR3 is TGTGCCAGCAGCTCGGGACAGGCGAACACCGGGGAGCTGTTTTTT.

As DNA, the CDR3 is TGTGCCAGCAGCAACAGGGACACACTCCTGTACGAGCAGTACTTC. Its protein product is CASSNRDTLLYEQYF. The rearrangement links TRBV3-1 (or the pseudogene TRBV3-2) to TRBJ2-7; weak D call: TRBD1 (6 bases). The germline CDR1 and CDR2 sequences are LGHDT and YNNKEL (reference sequence). This CDR3 has 15 amino acids. V dropped 5 bases and J dropped 4 bases, with 18 bases sitting between them.

The V gene is TRBV18, the J gene TRBJ1-2; TRBD1 agrees at 8 bases. The germline V gene encodes CDR1 KGHSH and CDR2 LQKENI. V was clipped by 3 bases and J by 7 bases; unmatched bases: 1. The CDR3 extends over 12 amino acids. The DNA of the CDR3 is TGTGCCAGCTCACCGGACAGGGCTGGCTACACCTTC. Translating it yields CASSPDRAGYTF.

This chain uses TRBV5-6 with TRBJ1-6; TRBD1 aligns across 10 bases. This CDR3 comprises 16 residues. The germline gives CDR1 SGHDT, CDR2 YYEEEE. The V gene end was trimmed by 5 bases and the J gene end by 7 bases; junction bases not matched to a gene: 9. The CDR3 DNA reads as TGTGCCAGCAGGCTGACAGGGGGCGCAGGGAATTCACCCCTCCACTTT. This gives the protein CASRLTGGAGNSPLHF.

V is TRBV19 and J is TRBJ1-1; 9 bases agree with TRBD1. The CDR3 length is 18 residues. CDR1 and CDR2 (germline): LNHDA, SQIVND (reference sequence). The V segment lost 5 bases and the J segment 3 bases; nucleotides outside the gene matches: 16. CDR3 loop: CASSAQPGQGFRDTEAFF. The DNA for the CDR3 is TGTGCCAGTAGTGCACAGCCGGGACAGGGTTTCCGGGACACTGAAGCTTTCTTT.